Presented here are 10 T cell receptor beta chains from one specimen sequenced in a study of cytomegalovirus exposure and HLA in healthy donors (TCRdb year 2017). The library was made by the immunoSEQ multiplex PCR assay. For the multiplex PCR, a mixture combining 60 forward primers for TCR Vbeta segments and 13 reverse primers for TCR Jbeta segments was used. Held by TCRdb, this immuneACCESS table contains in-frame sequences only and omits some clones. Under half of the omission traces to an unresolved V gene where checked; the cause of the rest is unknown. This sample is represented by roughly 130,000 clones; 80% of them were singletons. The ten top clones hold 2% to 3% of the sample. The sample taken for sequencing was PBMCs. These receptors all stem from a man between 25 and 39 years old in good health and CMV-seronegative.

The chain employs TRBV28 and TRBJ2-7; a possible D gene is TRBD2 (6 bases). The ends were cut back, 5 bases at V and 2 bases at J, with 10 bases in the middle. The CDR3 covers 13 residues. Looked up from germline, CDR1 is MDHEN and CDR2 is SYDVKM. DNA for the CDR3: TGTGCCAGCAGTGGGACTCCTACCTACGAGCAGTACTTC. Translation gives CASSGTPTYEQYF. The full variable domain, its missing parts supplied by reference TRBV28 and TRBJ2-7, is DVKVTQSSRYLVKRTGEKVFLECVQDMDHENMFWYRQDPGLGLRLIYFSYDVKMKEKGDIPEGYSVSREKKERFSLILESASTNQTSMYLCASSGTPTYEQYFGPGTRLTVT.

This clone was observed once. The genes are TRBV21-1 and TRBJ1-1; TRBD1 was called by the table and not checked on the DNA. TRBV21-1 is deemed a pseudogene. The CDR3 extends over 12 amino acids. CDR3 in DNA: TGTGCCAGCAGTCCAGGGGGCACTGAAGCTTTCTTT. Translating it yields CASSPGGTEAFF.

This clone was counted once. The V gene is TRBV5-1, the J gene TRBJ2-1; 7 positions match TRBD2. The CDR3 length is 14 residues. Trimming at V came to 2 bases and at J to 7 bases, leaving 6 bases not matched to a gene. CDR1 and CDR2 from the germline V gene are SGHRS and YFSETQ. Here the CDR3 DNA reads TGCGCCAGCAGCTTCGGGGGAGGGCCGAATGAGCAGTTCTTC. This translates into CASSFGGGPNEQFF.

The chain carries TRBV5-1 and TRBJ2-5, with unresolved D. Germline-derived CDR1 and CDR2 are SGHRS and YFSETQ. V shed 7 bases and J shed 1 base, with 2 bases lying between them. The CDR3 runs 10 residues. The CDR3 DNA reads as TGCGCCAGCCGCCAAGAGACCCAGTACTTC. As protein: CASRQETQYF.

J is TRBJ2-5 and V is TRBV4-1, with D maybe TRBD1 (5 bases). Germline V gene lookup returns CDR1 MGHRA and CDR2 YSYEKL. The CDR3 has 16 amino acids. Between the trimmed V and J ends, which lost 4 bases and 5 bases, there was a span of 20 bases. This chain's CDR3 is CASSLRTTVTIETQYF. The CDR3 DNA is TGCGCCAGCAGCCTCCGAACGACAGTAACAATTGAGACCCAGTACTTC.

This rearrangement joins TRBV6-6 to TRBJ2-5; D ambiguous. V dropped 2 bases and J dropped 5 bases, with 15 bases sitting between them. The V gene's germline CDR1 is MNHNY and CDR2 SVGAGI (reference sequence). The CDR3 has 15 residues. As DNA, the CDR3 is TGTGCCAGCAGTTACGATAGGAGCGCCAAGGAGACCCAGTACTTC. The encoded protein is CASSYDRSAKETQYF.

This clone was seen more than once but under ten times. The rearrangement links TRBV27 to TRBJ1-1; possible D gene TRBD1, 5 bases. Per germline, CDR1 MNHEY and CDR2 SMNVEV (reference sequence). Between the trimmed V and J ends, which lost 5 bases and 4 bases, there was a span of 11 bases. This CDR3 region has 13 residues. In nucleotides, the CDR3 is TGTGCCAGCAGTCTCGGGGGTCGCACTGAAGCTTTCTTT. It is translated as CASSLGGRTEAFF.

The chain carries TRBV19 and TRBJ1-4; D not resolved. This CDR3 spans 18 amino acids. Germline V lookup: CDR1 LNHDA, CDR2 SQIVND (reference sequence). Trimming took off 5 bases at V and 0 bases at J, with 19 bases between the two ends. The chain's CDR3 is CASSLMWELRSTNEKLFF. CDR3 nucleotides: TGTGCCAGTAGTCTGATGTGGGAGCTACGCTCAACTAATGAAAAACTGTTTTTT.

V and J are TRBV28 and TRBJ2-3, with 12 bases matching TRBD2. Per the germline V gene, CDR1 is MDHEN and CDR2 is SYDVKM. The CDR3 is 18 amino acids. Trimming removed 3 bases from V and 5 bases from J; junction bases left unmatched: 12. This CDR3 reads CASSLELGLAGTVDTQYF. CDR3 nucleotides: TGTGCCAGCAGTTTGGAACTCGGACTAGCGGGGACAGTAGATACGCAGTATTTT.

This clone has a single count. J is TRBJ2-6 and V is TRBV28; perhaps TRBD1 as D (5 bases). Trimming cost V 2 bases and J 2 bases, with 7 bases left between them. The CDR3 runs to 15 residues. Germline-derived CDR1 and CDR2 are MDHEN and SYDVKM. This chain's CDR3 is CASSLMTAGANVLTF. The DNA for the CDR3 is TGTGCCAGCAGTTTAATGACAGCTGGGGCCAACGTCCTGACTTTC.